A selection of T cell receptor beta chains follows, all from one sample in a study of T cell changes during pregnancy in multiple sclerosis. Clones were sequenced by immunoSEQ multiplex PCR, and TCRdb holds only the in-frame ones, with some missing. The sample yields approximately 37,000 clones, roughly 84% seen once. The source was CD8+ T cells from peripheral blood mononuclear cells, collected in the first trimester of pregnancy. The origin of the receptors is a female donor with multiple sclerosis, enrolled in a pregnancy study. Each CDR3 is given with its conserved first and last residue. D genes are given only for firm matches. The listing skips clone size in some rows; elsewhere it reads once, few, many or a size class.

V	J	D	size	DNA	CDR3
TRBV29-1	TRBJ2-2	TRBD2	once	TGCAGCGTTGTCTTTCCGACTAGCGGGGGGGCCTGGACCGGGGAGCTGTTTTTT	CSVVFPTSGGAWTGELFF
TRBV27	TRBJ1-4	TRBD1	.	TGTGCCAGCAACAGGACAGGGAAACTGTTTTTT	CASNRTGKLFF
TRBV4-2	TRBJ2-4	TRBD2	once	TGTGCCAGCAGCCAAGACGTTAGCGGGGGGCGGGCCAAAAACATTCAGTACTTC	CASSQDVSGGRAKNIQYF
TRBV12-5	TRBJ1-5	.	.	TGTGCTAGTGGCCCTCAGTGGGCCAATCAGCCCCAGCATTTT	CASGPQWANQPQHF
TRBV6-1	TRBJ2-5	TRBD1	.	TGTGCCAGCAGTGAAACACAGGGGGCAGGGCAAGAGACCCAGTACTTC	CASSETQGAGQETQYF
TRBV6-4	TRBJ2-2	.	many	TGTGCCAGCAGTGACGGCGGAGCTCCCCGGGAGCTGTTTTTT	CASSDGGAPRELFF
TRBV11-2	TRBJ2-7	.	.	TGTGCCAGCAGCTTAGGTCCCCTACCAGGGACTCCTGGGCCCTACGAGCAGTACTTC	CASSLGPLPGTPGPYEQYF
TRBV27	TRBJ1-2	.	.	TGTGCCAGCAGTTTATCCTCGGGGGGGTATGGCTACACCTTC	CASSLSSGGYGYTF
TRBV7-2	TRBJ2-7	.	.	TGTGCCAGCTCCCTGACTATGGGGGAGGCCGAGCAGTACTTC	CASSLTMGEAEQYF
TRBV7-9	TRBJ1-1	TRBD1	once	TGTGCCAGCAGCTACCAGACAGGGGGGGCCACTGAAGCTTTCTTT	CASSYQTGGATEAFF
TRBV5-4	TRBJ2-5	.	.	TGTGCCAGCAGCTTGGGGAGGAGGGGACAAGAGACCCAGTACTTC	CASSLGRRGQETQYF
TRBV7-6	TRBJ1-2	.	.	TGTGCCAGCAGCTCGGGGGGCGGGGATGGCTACACCTTC	CASSSGGGDGYTF
TRBV7-9	TRBJ1-1	.	once	TGTGCCAGCAGGCTTACAGGGAACATCCCTGAAGCTTTCTTT	CASRLTGNIPEAFF
TRBV29-1	TRBJ1-1	TRBD1	.	TGCAGCGTTGATCCCCTCCCCAGGGGGGTAACTGAAGCTTTCTTT	CSVDPLPRGVTEAFF
TRBV5-8	TRBJ2-7	TRBD1	.	TGTGCCAGCAGCTTGTCGAAAGGACAGGGTTACTACGAGCAGTACTTC	CASSLSKGQGYYEQYF
TRBV6-6	TRBJ1-1	TRBD1	.	TGTGCCAGCAGTCGGGACAGGGTCCAGATGAACACTGAAGCTTTCTTT	CASSRDRVQMNTEAFF
TRBV7-3	TRBJ2-2	TRBD1	.	TGTGCCAGCAGCTTGGGACAGGGGTCCACCGGGGAGCTGTTTTTT	CASSLGQGSTGELFF
TRBV5-6	TRBJ2-5	TRBD1	.	TGTGCCAGCAGCGCGAGACAGGGGTCGGGAGAGACCCAGTACTTC	CASSARQGSGETQYF
TRBV29-1	TRBJ1-2	TRBD1	.	TGCAGCGCGGAGCCCCGACAGGGGATCTATGGCTACACCTTC	CSAEPRQGIYGYTF
TRBV27	TRBJ2-7	.	.	TGTGCCAGCAGTTTACGGCGGGGGCACTACGAGCAGTACTTC	CASSLRRGHYEQYF
TRBV10-3	TRBJ2-2	.	.	TGTGCCATCAGGGGAGACACCGGGGAGCTGTTTTTT	CAIRGDTGELFF
TRBV4-1	TRBJ1-2	TRBD1	.	TGCGCCAGCAGCCAAACCGGGACAGCAACCCCTAACTATGGCTACACCTTC	CASSQTGTATPNYGYTF
TRBV4-3	TRBJ2-1	TRBD2	.	TGCGCCAGCAGCCAAGCTGGACTAGCGGGGACCTACAATGAGCAGTTCTTC	CASSQAGLAGTYNEQFF
TRBV27	TRBJ2-1	.	.	TGTGCCAGCAGTTTAAGTTCTAGCGTCAATGAGCAGTTCTTC	CASSLSSSVNEQFF
TRBV23-1	TRBJ1-1	TRBD1	once	TGCGCCAGCGTAGGGCAGGGGGCGTCTTTGTCCGAAGCTTTCTTT	CASVGQGASLSEAFF
TRBV6-6	TRBJ2-7	.	many	TGTGCCAGCAGTTACGGGGAGGAGGGCTACGAGCAGTACTTC	CASSYGEEGYEQYF
TRBV9	TRBJ2-7	TRBD2	.	TGTGCCAGCAGCGTAGGGGCGGGAGACTCCTACGAGCAGTACTTC	CASSVGAGDSYEQYF
TRBV11-3	TRBJ2-2	TRBD1	.	TGTGCCAGCAGCCGATGGGGGGGGACAGGGGGCCAAACCGGGGAGCTGTTTTTT	CASSRWGGTGGQTGELFF
TRBV5-1	TRBJ1-1	.	.	TGCGCCAGCAGCTCGTGGGAGGGTTCGGGCACTGAAGCTTTCTTT	CASSSWEGSGTEAFF
TRBV2	TRBJ2-7	TRBD1	many	TGTGCCAGCAGGGACAGGCGGAACGAGCAGTACTTC	CASRDRRNEQYF
TRBV18	TRBJ2-1	.	.	TGTGCCAGCTCACCACTCAGCGTCAATGAGCAGTTCTTC	CASSPLSVNEQFF
TRBV6-5	TRBJ2-2	.	.	TGTGCCAGCAGTTCTCGACAGGCTAACACCGGGGAGCTGTTTTTT	CASSSRQANTGELFF
TRBV7-9	TRBJ1-4	.	.	TGTGCCAGCAGCTATCAGGGGTTAAATGAAAAACTGTTTTTT	CASSYQGLNEKLFF
TRBV9	TRBJ2-7	.	.	TGTGCCAGCAGCGTAGGTCCAGGCCCCGAGCAGTACTTC	CASSVGPGPEQYF
TRBV6-5	TRBJ2-7	TRBD1	.	TGTGCCAGCAGTTACCGCGCAACAGGGGTTGAGCAGTACTTC	CASSYRATGVEQYF
TRBV7-2	TRBJ2-6	.	.	TGTGCCAGCAGCTCTTGGGGGGTACCAGGGGGCTCTGGGGCCAACGTCCTGACTTTC	CASSSWGVPGGSGANVLTF
TRBV7-9	TRBJ2-2	TRBD2	.	TGTGCCAGCAGCTCACGGGGGGGCGCCGGGGAGCTGTTTTTT	CASSSRGGAGELFF
TRBV23-1	TRBJ2-7	.	.	TGCGCCAGCAGTCAATCAAGGGGAAGGACCTACGAGCAGTACTTC	CASSQSRGRTYEQYF
TRBV10-3	TRBJ2-3	.	.	TGTGCCATCAGGCCAAATATCGGAGATACGCAGTATTTT	CAIRPNIGDTQYF
TRBV11-2	TRBJ1-2	.	.	TGTGCCAGCAGCCCGAACGCAGATAGCTTCTATGGCTACACCTTC	CASSPNADSFYGYTF
TRBV2	TRBJ1-1	TRBD1	.	TGTGCCAGCCGTTCTTTGGTTTGGCAGGGGGCTGATATGAACACTGAAGCTTTCTTT	CASRSLVWQGADMNTEAFF
TRBV4-2	TRBJ2-1	TRBD2	.	TGTGCCAGCAGCCAAGAGGGGCGGGGGGGATACAATGAGCAGTTCTTC	CASSQEGRGGYNEQFF
TRBV12-5	TRBJ1-1	.	.	TGTGCTAGTGGTTTGCCACCAGGGGAGGGCACTGAAGCTTTCTTT	CASGLPPGEGTEAFF
TRBV19	TRBJ2-1	.	few	TGTGCCAGTAGTGGTAGCTCCTACAATGAGCAGTTCTTC	CASSGSSYNEQFF
TRBV5-5	TRBJ2-5	TRBD2	.	TGCGCCAGCAGCCAAAGTCTGGCGGGGGGGTTTGAGACCCAGTACTTC	CASSQSLAGGFETQYF
TRBV7-9	TRBJ2-7	.	.	TGTGCCAGCAGCTTACCGCGGGACGGCAGCTCCTACGAGCAGTACTTC	CASSLPRDGSSYEQYF
TRBV19	TRBJ1-5	.	.	TGTGCCAGTAGTATAGAGGCCGGGGAGCAGCCCCAGCATTTT	CASSIEAGEQPQHF
TRBV4-3	TRBJ2-1	TRBD2	.	TGCGCCAGCAGCCAGAAGACTAGCGCCAATGAGCAGTTCTTC	CASSQKTSANEQFF
TRBV19	TRBJ2-3	TRBD1	few	TGTGCCAGCGCCGGACAGGGGCCCACAGATACGCAGTATTTT	CASAGQGPTDTQYF